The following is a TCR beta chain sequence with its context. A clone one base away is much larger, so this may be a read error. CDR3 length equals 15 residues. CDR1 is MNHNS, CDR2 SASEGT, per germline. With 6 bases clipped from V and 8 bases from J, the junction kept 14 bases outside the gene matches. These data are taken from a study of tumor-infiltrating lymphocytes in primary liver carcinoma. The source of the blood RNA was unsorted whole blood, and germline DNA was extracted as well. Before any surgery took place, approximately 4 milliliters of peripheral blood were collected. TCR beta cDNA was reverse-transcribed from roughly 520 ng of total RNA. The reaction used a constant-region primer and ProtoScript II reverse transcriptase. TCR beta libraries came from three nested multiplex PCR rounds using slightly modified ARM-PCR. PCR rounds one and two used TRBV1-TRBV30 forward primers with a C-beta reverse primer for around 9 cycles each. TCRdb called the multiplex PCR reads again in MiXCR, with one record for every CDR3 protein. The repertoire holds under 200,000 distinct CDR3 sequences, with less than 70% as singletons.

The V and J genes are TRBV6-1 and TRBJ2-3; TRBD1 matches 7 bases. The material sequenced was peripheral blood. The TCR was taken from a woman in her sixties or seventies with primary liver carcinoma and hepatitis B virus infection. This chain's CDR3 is CASSELGEGAGTQYF. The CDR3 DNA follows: TGTGCCAGCAGCGAACTGGGAGAGGGGGCAGGTACGCAGTATTTT.